Shown below are 6 T cell receptor beta chains from a single sample sequenced in a study of T-cell memory formation after mild COVID-19. TCRdb analysed the 5' RACE reads with MiXCR anew, one entry per CDR3 protein. The sample lists 30,000 to 35,000 distinct CDR3 sequences; over 20% were seen once. Sequencing was performed on PBMCs or a T cell subset sorted from them (not recorded which). The receptor set was obtained from an adult who had mild COVID-19 (a few samples of this study predate the infection). Cell type and time point are not known.

This clonotype was seen many times. The rearrangement joins TRBV11-1 to TRBJ2-6; D call uncertain. This CDR3 contains 15 residues. The germline V gene encodes CDR1 SGHAT and CDR2 FQDESV (reference sequence). With 1 base removed from V and 0 bases from J, the gap between germline ends came to 4 bases. The CDR3 DNA reads as TGTGCCAGCAGCTTAGGACTCTCTGGGGCCAACGTCCTGACTTTC. It specifies CASSLGLSGANVLTF.

This clonotype came up many times. The chain employs TRBV12-3 or TRBV12-4 and TRBJ1-1; 7 bases are shared with TRBD1. This CDR3 spans 14 amino acids. The V segment lost 7 bases and the J segment 4 bases; nucleotides outside the gene matches: 9. The CDR3 bases are TGTGCCAGCACCCCGAGGACAGGATTCACTGAAGCTTTCTTT. Translation gives CASTPRTGFTEAFF.

This clonotype was seen only a few times. This rearrangement joins TRBV20-1 to TRBJ1-1; weak D call: TRBD1 (6 bases). This CDR3 spans 13 amino acids. Germline lookup yields CDR1 DFQATT and CDR2 SNEGSKA (reference sequence). V was clipped by 7 bases and J by 0 bases, with 12 bases between them. CDR3 protein: CSVGGELNTEAFF. CDR3 coding DNA: TGCAGTGTAGGGGGGGAATTGAACACTGAAGCTTTCTTT.

This clonotype has at least ten counts. The chain employs TRBV12-3 or TRBV12-4 and TRBJ2-1; perhaps D is TRBD1 or TRBD2 (6 bases each). The V end lost 1 base, the J end lost 10 bases, and 14 bases lay between the germline ends. This CDR3 spans 14 amino acids. CDR3 in DNA: TGTGCCAGCAGTTTAGTGGGGGGCGGCACGGAGCAGTTCTTC. The encoded protein is CASSLVGGGTEQFF.

In this sample, this clonotype turned up many times. The rearrangement joins TRBV4-1 to TRBJ1-6, with no clear D. V was pared by 4 bases and J by 14 bases, with 18 bases between. Per germline, CDR1 MGHRA and CDR2 YSYEKL. CDR3 length equals 14 residues. CDR3 amino acids: CASSPSPRPPSLHF. The CDR3 bases are TGCGCCAGCAGCCCAAGCCCCCGCCCGCCATCCCTCCACTTT.

The chain is built from TRBV19 and TRBJ1-3; D not certain. Trimming left V 4 bases short and J 1 base short, with 8 bases between. Per the germline V gene, CDR1 is LNHDA and CDR2 is SQIVND (reference sequence). The CDR3 covers 14 residues. The CDR3 reads CASSTYSSGNTIYF. In nucleotides, the CDR3 is TGTGCCAGTAGTACCTACAGTTCTGGAAACACCATATATTTT.